The rows below give T cell receptor beta chains drawn from one sample of a study of blood T cell repertoires in COVID-19. The assay was immunoSEQ multiplex PCR, and TCRdb's table has in-frame clones only and misses some. Of roughly 53,000 clones in the sample, 80% to 90% were seen once. The sample consisted of peripheral blood. These receptors all come from an elderly man with acute or convalescent COVID-19. CDR3s include the opening cysteine and the closing phenylalanine or tryptophan. A D gene is named only where the DNA matches it firmly. Part of the rows lack a size; the others show once, few, many or a class for expanded clones.

D gene,clone size,V gene,J gene,CDR3 protein,CDR3 DNA
NA,NA,TRBV9,TRBJ1-5,CASSVANGGPQHF,TGTGCCAGCAGCGTAGCGAACGGCGGGCCCCAGCATTTT
NA,NA,TRBV19,TRBJ2-5,CASSIWPGETQYF,TGTGCCAGTAGTATATGGCCGGGGGAGACCCAGTACTTC
NA,once,TRBV19,TRBJ2-6,CASSITGKSGANVLTF,TGTGCCAGTAGTATTACAGGGAAATCTGGGGCCAACGTCCTGACTTTC
NA,NA,TRBV27,TRBJ1-2,CASSLSRSRVNYGYTF,TGTGCCAGCAGTTTATCACGCAGCAGGGTTAACTATGGCTACACCTTC
TRBD1,NA,TRBV7-3,TRBJ2-2,CASSLRQGTGELFF,TGTGCCAGCAGCTTAAGACAGGGGACCGGGGAGCTGTTTTTT
NA,once,TRBV2,TRBJ2-2,CASSVSGLFTGELFF,TGTGCCAGCAGTGTTTCGGGACTCTTCACCGGGGAGCTGTTTTTT
TRBD2,NA,TRBV6-6,TRBJ2-5,CAGGLAGGVETQYF,TGTGCCGGGGGACTAGCGGGGGGCGTGGAGACCCAGTACTTC
TRBD2,few,TRBV5-1,TRBJ2-6,CASSLAASGGAGANVLTF,TGCGCCAGCAGCTTGGCCGCTAGCGGGGGGGCTGGGGCCAACGTCCTGACTTTC
NA,NA,TRBV6-1,TRBJ1-5,CASSESGYQPQHF,TGTGCCAGCAGTGAGTCAGGGTATCAGCCCCAGCATTTT
TRBD2,NA,TRBV18,TRBJ2-2,CASSPAGAGELFF,TGTGCCAGCTCACCTGCGGGGGCCGGGGAGCTGTTTTTT
NA,NA,TRBV7-2,TRBJ1-3,CASSSPRGSGNTIYF,TGTGCCAGCAGCTCCCCCCGGGGCTCTGGAAACACCATATATTTT
NA,NA,TRBV7-2,TRBJ2-3,CASSFAADTQYF,TGTGCCAGCAGCTTCGCGGCAGATACGCAGTATTTT
NA,NA,TRBV6-5,TRBJ1-5,CASTGGLLNQPQHF,TGTGCCAGCACCGGAGGCCTTCTCAATCAGCCCCAGCATTTT
TRBD2,NA,TRBV5-4,TRBJ2-3,CASSPGTGGRTDTQYF,TGTGCCAGCAGCCCGGGGACGGGGGGGCGAACAGATACGCAGTATTTT
NA,NA,TRBV5-1,TRBJ2-7,CASSPEGPPYEQYF,TGCGCCAGCAGCCCCGAGGGTCCCCCCTACGAGCAGTACTTC
TRBD2,NA,TRBV4-1,TRBJ2-7,CASSLSGGADEQYF,TGCGCCAGCAGCCTTAGCGGGGGGGCTGACGAGCAGTACTTC
TRBD1,NA,TRBV4-2,TRBJ1-2,CASSQDPTGGLVYGYTF,TGTGCCAGCAGCCAAGACCCGACAGGGGGGCTAGTCTATGGCTACACCTTC
NA,NA,TRBV25-1,TRBJ2-6,CASILSGANVLTF,TGTGCCAGCATTCTGTCTGGGGCCAACGTCCTGACTTTC
NA,NA,TRBV4-1,TRBJ2-5,CASSQGAGRETQYF,TGCGCCAGCAGCCAAGGGGCGGGGAGAGAGACCCAGTACTTC
NA,NA,TRBV7-2,TRBJ1-1,CASSLGQNTEAFF,TGTGCCAGCAGCTTAGGGCAAAACACTGAAGCTTTCTTT
NA,once,TRBV7-9,TRBJ2-3,CASSFDRQLTSTDTQYF,TGTGCCAGCAGCTTCGACCGACAGTTGACTAGCACAGATACGCAGTATTTT
TRBD2,NA,TRBV19,TRBJ2-3,CASSIDSGGATDTQYF,TGTGCCAGTAGTATAGATTCCGGGGGGGCGACAGATACGCAGTATTTT
TRBD1,NA,TRBV6-5,TRBJ2-5,CAVKTGLGATQYF,TGTGCCGTCAAGACAGGGTTGGGAGCGACCCAGTACTTC
NA,NA,TRBV6-5,TRBJ2-1,CASSGLGRGEQFF,TGTGCCAGCAGCGGTCTGGGGAGAGGCGAGCAGTTCTTC
NA,NA,TRBV14,TRBJ1-1,CASSQVQGARITEAFF,TGTGCCAGCAGCCAAGTTCAGGGTGCGCGGATAACTGAAGCTTTCTTT
NA,NA,TRBV29-1,TRBJ2-1,CSVEEGRGRPYNEQFF,TGCAGCGTTGAAGAAGGGCGGGGGCGACCCTACAATGAGCAGTTCTTC
TRBD1,NA,TRBV7-2,TRBJ2-2,CASSFGGQGVTGELFF,TGTGCCAGCAGCTTTGGAGGACAGGGGGTGACCGGGGAGCTGTTTTTT
NA,NA,TRBV5-6,TRBJ1-5,CASSLNRIRNQPQHF,TGTGCCAGCAGCTTAAACAGGATCCGCAATCAGCCCCAGCATTTT
TRBD2,NA,TRBV5-1,TRBJ2-5,CASRAAGGDQETQYF,TGCGCCAGCAGAGCGGCGGGGGGAGATCAAGAGACCCAGTACTTC
TRBD1,once,TRBV3-1/TRBV3-2,TRBJ1-5,CASSQEGMGQGVKPQHF,TGTGCCAGCAGCCAAGAAGGGATGGGACAGGGGGTGAAGCCCCAGCATTTT
NA,few,TRBV7-9,TRBJ2-3,CASSSLGGGGADTQYF,TGTGCCAGCAGCTCTCTTGGGGGCGGGGGTGCAGATACGCAGTATTTT
NA,NA,TRBV19,TRBJ1-5,CASSIPGSNQPQHF,TGTGCCAGTAGTATCCCGGGGAGCAATCAGCCCCAGCATTTT
TRBD1,NA,TRBV5-1,TRBJ1-2,CASSPDRGYGYTF,TGCGCCAGCAGCCCGGACAGGGGGTATGGCTACACCTTC
TRBD2,NA,TRBV10-2,TRBJ2-1,CASSGTTSSGSYNEQFF,TGCGCCAGCAGTGGTACGACTAGCTCGGGCTCCTACAATGAGCAGTTCTTC
TRBD1,NA,TRBV6-5,TRBJ2-5,CASRRAGTGEETQYF,TGTGCCAGCAGGCGGGCTGGGACAGGGGAAGAGACCCAGTACTTC
NA,NA,TRBV29-1,TRBJ2-7,CSVPGQSYEQYF,TGCAGCGTCCCAGGACAGTCGTACGAGCAGTACTTC
TRBD2,NA,TRBV30,TRBJ2-5,CAWSKGSGGLQETQYF,TGTGCCTGGAGTAAAGGTAGCGGGGGGCTCCAAGAGACCCAGTACTTC
NA,NA,TRBV5-4,TRBJ1-6,CASRQGGPTYNSPLHF,TGTGCCAGCAGACAAGGGGGACCAACATATAATTCACCCCTCCACTTT
TRBD2,NA,TRBV27,TRBJ2-2,CASSPGRGYTGELFF,TGTGCCAGCTCACCCGGGAGGGGATACACCGGGGAGCTGTTTTTT
TRBD1,once,TRBV5-1,TRBJ2-2,CASSRLALTGGGTPNTGELFF,TGCGCCAGCAGCCGCTTGGCTTTGACAGGGGGAGGAACTCCGAACACCGGGGAGCTGTTTTTT
TRBD1,NA,TRBV11-2,TRBJ1-4,CASSARQGATNEKLFF,TGTGCCAGCAGCGCCAGACAGGGGGCGACTAATGAAAAACTGTTTTTT
NA,NA,TRBV19,TRBJ2-5,CASRERGTGETQYF,TGTGCCAGTAGAGAACGGGGGACTGGGGAGACCCAGTACTTC
NA,NA,TRBV27,TRBJ2-4,CASSFGRGVIQYF,TGTGCCAGCAGTTTTGGCAGGGGTGTCATTCAGTACTTC
NA,once,TRBV12-3/TRBV12-4,TRBJ1-1,CASRPLQGAEAFF,TGTGCCAGCAGACCTTTACAGGGAGCTGAAGCTTTCTTT
TRBD1,NA,TRBV10-1,TRBJ2-7,CASSLQGSYEQYF,TGCGCCAGCAGTTTACAGGGGTCCTACGAGCAGTACTTC
TRBD2,NA,TRBV24-1,TRBJ2-2,CATSDSLAGAYSGELFF,TGTGCCACCAGTGATTCCCTAGCGGGGGCCTATAGCGGGGAGCTGTTTTTT
NA,NA,TRBV6-2/TRBV6-3,TRBJ1-2,CASSFRTAGGGYTF,TGTGCCAGCAGTTTTCGGACAGCCGGCGGTGGCTACACCTTC
TRBD2,NA,TRBV7-6,TRBJ2-5,CASRLGGLAGGTQYF,TGTGCCAGCCGCCTCGGGGGTCTAGCGGGGGGGACCCAGTACTTC
TRBD1,NA,TRBV2,TRBJ1-4,CASTQTGFNEKLFF,TGTGCCAGCACCCAGACAGGGTTTAATGAAAAACTGTTTTTT
NA,NA,TRBV7-2,TRBJ1-5,CASSFYNQPQHF,TGTGCCAGCAGCTTCTACAATCAGCCCCAGCATTTT
NA,NA,TRBV5-1,TRBJ2-2,CASSLFRGANTGELFF,TGCGCCAGCAGCTTGTTTCGCGGGGCGAACACCGGGGAGCTGTTTTTT
TRBD1,NA,TRBV2,TRBJ2-3,CASSPDRDKTDTQYF,TGTGCCAGCAGTCCGGACAGGGACAAAACAGATACGCAGTATTTT
TRBD2,NA,TRBV5-4,TRBJ2-4,CASSLRTSGYKNIQYF,TGTGCCAGCAGCCTTAGGACTAGCGGCTACAAAAACATTCAGTACTTC